These 7 T cell receptor beta chains came from one sample sequenced in a study of blood T cells in healthy people across ages. The use of a sample-barcoded 5' primer and a J-beta primer mix characterized a second PCR of roughly 6 to 11 cycles. TCRdb redid the calling of the 5' RACE reads with MiXCR, one entry per CDR3 protein. In the table there are about 1.6 million distinct CDR3 sequences, around 35% of which are singletons. Sequences were obtained from blood. The origin of the receptors is a woman aged 25 to 39 in good health.

The V and J genes are TRBV7-3 and TRBJ2-1; TRBD2 aligns across 9 bases. Trimming at V came to 4 bases and at J to 6 bases, leaving 7 bases not matched to a gene. The CDR3 spans 15 residues. The germline CDR1 and CDR2 sequences are SGHTA and FQGTGA. CDR3 loop: CASSSGTSIVNEQFF. As DNA, the CDR3 is TGTGCCAGCAGCTCCGGGACTAGCATTGTCAATGAGCAGTTCTTC.

This clonotype was found a few times. V gene TRBV7-2 combines with J gene TRBJ1-2; TRBD1 is a possible D gene (5 bases). CDR1 and CDR2 (germline): SGHTA, FQGNSA. Trimming shortened V by 2 bases and J by 3 bases, and 16 bases separated the two germline ends. The CDR3 runs 16 residues. The CDR3 sequence is CASSLIPDSLYYGYTF. The CDR3 DNA reads as TGTGCCAGCAGCTTAATTCCCGACAGCTTATACTATGGCTACACCTTC.

This sequence joins TRBV28 and TRBJ2-7, with TRBD1 matching 8 bases. In germline, CDR1 is MDHEN, CDR2 SYDVKM. The junction had 5 bases not matched to a gene; V was cut back by 4 bases and J by 3 bases. The CDR3 is made up of 14 amino acids. The DNA for the CDR3 is TGTGCCAGCAGTTCGGACAGGGAAAACTACGAGCAGTACTTC. Translating it yields CASSSDRENYEQYF.

This clonotype was counted at least ten times. V and J are TRBV27 and TRBJ2-5; D not certain. CDR3 length: 15 amino acids. Trimming took off 6 bases at V and 1 base at J, with 15 bases between the two ends. Per the germline V gene, CDR1 is MNHEY and CDR2 is SMNVEV (reference sequence). CDR3 loop: CASSRPGSSQETQYF. The CDR3 region has the DNA TGTGCCAGCAGCAGACCGGGCTCCTCCCAAGAGACCCAGTACTTC.

This clonotype turned up a few times. The chain combines TRBV20-1 with TRBJ1-2; unclear D gene. CDR1 is DFQATT, CDR2 SNEGSKA, per germline (reference sequence). The CDR3 sequence is 13 residues long. Trimming shortened V by 3 bases and J by 9 bases, and 17 bases separated the two germline ends. The DNA of the CDR3 is TGCAGTGCTAGCCCGCTGCGGGGTTATAGCTACACCTTC. Amino acid sequence: CSASPLRGYSYTF.

This clonotype came up many times. The CDR3 loop is CASSFRQGPYEQYF. Written as DNA, the CDR3 is TGTGCCAGCAGCTTCCGACAGGGTCCCTACGAGCAGTACTTC. The chain carries TRBV9 and TRBJ2-7, with 7 positions matching TRBD1. The CDR3 length is 14 residues. Germline lookup yields CDR1 SGDLS and CDR2 YYNGEE. The V segment lost 4 bases and the J segment 2 bases; nucleotides outside the gene matches: 6.

This clonotype was detected only a few times. The chain is built from TRBV12-3 or TRBV12-4 and TRBJ1-2; the match to TRBD1 covers 7 bases. With 5 bases clipped from V and 1 base from J, the junction kept 7 bases outside the gene matches. This CDR3 spans 15 amino acids. The CDR3 nucleotides are TGTGCCAGCAGTGCAACAGGGGCCCTTAACTATGGCTACACCTTC. Translated, it gives CASSATGALNYGYTF.